The 29 T cell receptor beta chains in this list originate from one sample, sequenced in a study of CD4 T cell repertoires in COVID-19. These memory T cells were uncultured and sequenced directly after ex vivo isolation. Assay used: immunoSEQ multiplex PCR; TCRdb lists only in-frame clones, some missing. This table holds roughly 23,000 clones, about nine tenths found once. This material consisted of central memory CD4+ T cells from blood, taken before the COVID-19 pandemic. Receptors were obtained from a human donor who had COVID-19.

This clone was found once. The chain links TRBV11-2 to TRBJ1-5, with D maybe TRBD1 (5 bases). The V end was cut by 1 base, the J end by 4 bases, with 11 bases between. Germline-derived CDR1 and CDR2 are SGHAT and FQNNGV. This CDR3 contains 15 residues. CDR3 sequence reads: CASSLGGVSNQPQHF. CDR3 sequence (DNA): TGTGCCAGCAGCTTAGGGGGGGTCAGTAATCAGCCCCAGCATTTT.

The chain recombines TRBV2 with TRBJ2-5, with 8 bases matching TRBD1. Germline V CDR1 and CDR2: SNHLY, FYNNEI. V dropped 7 bases and J dropped 1; count of bases not matched to a gene: 5. The CDR3 sequence is 14 residues long. In nucleotides, the CDR3 is TGTGCCAGCAATTTAGGGACAGGCCAAGAGACCCAGTACTTC. This sequence encodes CASNLGTGQETQYF.

This chain links TRBV6-6 with TRBJ1-4; TRBD1 might be the D (6 bases). With 6 bases removed from V and 5 bases from J, the gap between germline ends came to 16 bases. The CDR3 consists of 15 residues. The V gene's germline CDR1 is MNHNY and CDR2 SVGAGI (reference sequence). The CDR3 region has the DNA TGTGCCAGCAGACCAAAGACAGGACCGAATGAAAAACTGTTTTTT. Protein sequence: CASRPKTGPNEKLFF.

The genes are TRBV11-2 and TRBJ1-2, with TRBD1 matching over 8 bases. Germline V gene data show CDR1 as SGHAT and CDR2 as FQNNGV. Trimming at V came to 6 bases and at J to 3 bases, leaving 6 bases not matched to a gene. This CDR3 has 14 amino acids. The CDR3 reads CASRPGGPYYGYTF. The DNA of the CDR3 is TGTGCCAGCAGACCAGGGGGCCCGTACTATGGCTACACCTTC.

The rearrangement links TRBV6-5 to TRBJ2-1, with TRBD2 as a possible D gene (5 bases). The germline V and J ends were trimmed by 8 bases and 4 bases, with 15 bases remaining between them. The length of the CDR3 is 14 residues. CDR1 and CDR2 from the germline V gene are MNHEY and SVGAGI. The CDR3 here is CASGLRDPYNEQFF. As DNA, the CDR3 is TGTGCCAGCGGACTCCGGGATCCTTACAATGAGCAGTTCTTC.

The J gene is TRBJ2-3, the V gene TRBV19; weak D call: TRBD2 (6 bases). V was shortened by 7 bases and J by 2 bases, with 13 bases between the two germline ends. CDR1 and CDR2 (germline): LNHDA, SQIVND (reference sequence). CDR3 size: 14 residues. CDR3 loop: CASKDSGVTDTQYF. The CDR3 DNA reads as TGTGCCAGTAAGGATAGCGGAGTCACAGATACGCAGTATTTT.

The gene calls are TRBV7-6 and TRBJ2-5; 7 nucleotides agree with TRBD2. Unmatched junction bases numbered 1, after V lost 4 bases and J lost 5 bases. This CDR3 region has 12 residues. Germline assignment: CDR1 SGHVS and CDR2 FNYEAQ. The CDR3 DNA sequence: TGTGCCAGCAGCTCCGGGGGGGAGACCCAGTACTTC. As protein: CASSSGGETQYF.

The chain recombines TRBV11-2 with TRBJ1-2; no clear D. The CDR3 covers 12 residues. The germline V gene encodes CDR1 SGHAT and CDR2 FQNNGV. The V end was cut by 2 bases, the J end by 4 bases, with 5 bases between. DNA of the CDR3: TGTGCCAGCAGCTTAACGGGCTATGGCTACACCTTC. Encoded protein: CASSLTGYGYTF.

This chain uses TRBV10-3 with TRBJ2-3; the D gene is possibly TRBD1 (5 bases). CDR1 is ENHRY and CDR2 is SYGVKD in the germline V gene. The CDR3 loop spans 14 amino acids. The V end was cut by 3 bases, the J end by 8 bases, with 15 bases between. DNA for the CDR3: TGTGCCATCAGTGAAGGGCAGCTTCAGGGTACGCAGTATTTT. Amino acid sequence: CAISEGQLQGTQYF.

The V and J genes are TRBV19 and TRBJ2-1; D unclear. V lost 1 base and J 0 bases, leaving 10 bases between the germline ends. The CDR3 consists of 16 residues. Germline lookup yields CDR1 LNHDA and CDR2 SQIVND (reference sequence). DNA for the CDR3: TGTGCCAGTAGTATAGGCGGAGATCTCTCCTACAATGAGCAGTTCTTC. Translated: CASSIGGDLSYNEQFF. The entire variable domain, with the rest obtained from reference TRBV19 and TRBJ2-1, is as follows: DGGITQSPKYLFRKEGQNVTLSCEQNLNHDAMYWYRQDPGQGLRLIYYSQIVNDFQKGDIAEGYSVSREKKESFPLTVTSAQKNPTAFYLCASSIGGDLSYNEQFFGPGTRLTVL.

The chain is built from TRBV7-2 and TRBJ2-5; 16 bases map to TRBD2. Per germline, CDR1 SGHTA and CDR2 FQGNSA. This CDR3 is built from 17 residues. V trimming: 4 bases; J trimming: 5 bases; junction bases outside the gene matches: 7. DNA of the CDR3: TGTGCCAGCAGCTCGGGACTAGCGGGAGGGGTTGGGGAGACCCAGTACTTC. Amino acid sequence: CASSSGLAGGVGETQYF.

The V call is TRBV19, the J call TRBJ2-2; D is perhaps TRBD1 (5 bases). CDR3 size: 14 residues. The V end lost 7 bases, the J end lost 5 bases, and 14 bases lay between the germline ends. CDR1 and CDR2 (germline): LNHDA, SQIVND (reference sequence). CDR3 nucleotides: TGTGCCAGTACCCCCAGGGATAGAACCGGGGAGCTGTTTTTT. Its protein product is CASTPRDRTGELFF.

DNA for the CDR3: TGTGCCAGCAGCGTAGGGGTGACACTTGACACTGAAGCTTTCTTT. As protein: CASSVGVTLDTEAFF. V and J are TRBV9 and TRBJ1-1, with no clear D. Trimming left V 0 bases short and J 3 bases short, with 12 bases between. The CDR3 sequence is 15 residues long. Germline-derived CDR1 and CDR2 are SGDLS and YYNGEE.

The chain couples TRBV29-1 to TRBJ1-4, with D perhaps matching TRBD1 (6 bases). This CDR3 is 12 amino acids long. The ends were cut back, 6 bases at V and 5 bases at J, with 10 bases in the middle. Germline V gene data show CDR1 as SQVTM and CDR2 as ANQGSEA. Here the CDR3 reads CSVAQGNEKLFF. The CDR3, as DNA: TGCAGCGTGGCACAGGGAAATGAAAAACTGTTTTTT.

The V gene is TRBV2, the J gene TRBJ2-2; TRBD2 aligns across 11 bases. This CDR3 is built from 14 residues. Germline V lookup: CDR1 SNHLY, CDR2 FYNNEI. CDR3 in DNA: TGTGTCGCGGGGCTACTAGCGGGAGCCGGGGAGCTGTTTTTT. Amino acid sequence: CVAGLLAGAGELFF.

The CDR3 sequence is CASSFQGRGNSPLHF. CDR3 DNA: TGTGCCAGCAGCTTTCAGGGGCGGGGGAATTCACCCCTCCACTTT. The V call is TRBV11-2, the J call TRBJ1-6, with a weak D call TRBD1 (6 bases). Germline V gene data show CDR1 as SGHAT and CDR2 as FQNNGV. This CDR3 is 15 amino acids long. V lost 3 bases, J lost 7 bases, and 13 bases lay in between.

A few counts support this clone. This chain connects TRBV7-2 to TRBJ1-1; no reliable D call. The V gene lost 1 base and the J gene lost 6 bases, with 9 bases spanning the gap. The CDR3 length is 13 residues. Germline CDR1 is SGHTA and CDR2 is FQGNSA. The CDR3 DNA reads as TGTGCCAGCAGCTTAGGGGCCAGCCCTGAAGCTTTCTTT. It yields the protein CASSLGASPEAFF.

The chain links TRBV5-1 to TRBJ2-3; the D gene is possibly TRBD2 (7 bases). The CDR3 has 16 amino acids. Germline CDR1 reads SGHRS; CDR2 reads YFSETQ. Trimming pared 7 bases from V and 1 base from J, leaving 19 bases between. The CDR3 nucleotides read TGCGCCAGCGGGCTCCTCGGGGGGCTCGGCACAGATACGCAGTATTTT. The encoded protein is CASGLLGGLGTDTQYF.

The chain employs TRBV5-1 and TRBJ1-4, with D perhaps TRBD1 (6 bases). Germline V gives CDR1 SGHRS, CDR2 YFSETQ. This CDR3 contains 17 residues. Trimming removed 0 bases from V and 2 bases from J, with 14 bases in between. The DNA of the CDR3 is TGCGCCAGCAGCTTGGGCACTACAGGGCCGACTAATGAAAAACTGTTTTTT. Translation: CASSLGTTGPTNEKLFF.

V usage is TRBV11-2 and J usage is TRBJ1-4; TRBD1 matches at 8 bases. CDR3 length equals 16 residues. Unmatched junction bases numbered 10, after V lost 0 bases and J lost 10 bases. Per the germline V gene, CDR1 is SGHAT and CDR2 is FQNNGV. CDR3 sequence (DNA): TGTGCCAGCAGCTTAGATCGTATACAGGGGGTGCCAAAACTGTTTTTT. It encodes CASSLDRIQGVPKLFF.

The chain couples TRBV12-5 to TRBJ2-3; D gene ambiguous. CDR1 is LGHNT and CDR2 is FRNRAP in the germline V gene. CDR3 length: 11 residues. V lost 7 bases to trimming and J lost 3 bases, with 5 bases between them. The CDR3 protein is CASVSTDTQYF. In DNA form, the CDR3 reads TGTGCTAGTGTTTCGACAGATACGCAGTATTTT.

This chain uses TRBV19 with TRBJ2-5, with TRBD2 matching over 7 bases. The germline gives CDR1 LNHDA, CDR2 SQIVND (reference sequence). V shed 5 bases, J shed 7 bases, and the junction held 10 bases outside the gene matches. There are 14 residues in the CDR3. CDR3 coding DNA: TGTGCCAGTAGTGCCCGAGGGGAGGGTGCGACCCAGTACTTC. It yields the protein CASSARGEGATQYF.

The chain carries TRBV18 and TRBJ2-4; tentatively, D is TRBD1 (5 bases). The CDR3 runs to 16 residues. Trimming shortened V by 0 bases and J by 1 base, and 10 bases separated the two germline ends. Germline values: CDR1 KGHSH, CDR2 LQKENI. The CDR3 DNA sequence: TGTGCCAGCTCACCACCCAGGGTCGGGGCCAAAAACATTCAGTACTTC. It encodes CASSPPRVGAKNIQYF.

V and J are TRBV27 and TRBJ1-4; possible D gene TRBD1, 6 bases. Germline values: CDR1 MNHEY, CDR2 SMNVEV (reference sequence). V lost 2 bases to trimming and J lost 4 bases, with 11 bases between them. The CDR3 has 15 residues. The CDR3 region is CASSLGGAGNEKLFF. CDR3 DNA: TGTGCCAGCAGTTTAGGGGGGGCCGGTAATGAAAAACTGTTTTTT.

This chain uses TRBV7-8 with TRBJ1-2; no clear D gene. V was clipped by 0 bases and J by 8 bases, with 16 bases between them. The CDR3 has 15 amino acids. Germline V gene data show CDR1 as SGHVS and CDR2 as FQNEAQ. The DNA for the CDR3 is TGTGCCAGCAGCTTAGCAAGCACCGTAAGCCGGGGCTACACCTTC. Amino acid sequence: CASSLASTVSRGYTF.

V is TRBV9 and J is TRBJ2-1, with 11 bases matching TRBD2. The CDR3 extends over 17 amino acids. Germline V lookup: CDR1 SGDLS, CDR2 YYNGEE. Trimming cost V 0 bases and J 4 bases; bases outside gene matches: 6. CDR3 protein: CASSVALAGAKYNEQFF. DNA of the CDR3: TGTGCCAGCAGCGTAGCACTAGCGGGGGCGAAATACAATGAGCAGTTCTTC. The variable domain in full, completed from reference TRBV9 and TRBJ2-1, reads DSGVTQTPKHLITATGQRVTLRCSPRSGDLSVYWYQQSLDQGLQFLIQYYNGEERAKGNILERFSAQQFPDLHSELNLSSLELGDSALYFCASSVALAGAKYNEQFFGPGTRLTVL.

The chain combines TRBV10-3 with TRBJ2-2; 8 bases align to TRBD2. Germline V gene sequence: CDR1 ENHRY, CDR2 SYGVKD. The CDR3 is made up of 15 amino acids. The ends lost 6 bases at V and 0 bases at J; junction bases unmatched: 3. The CDR3: CAIRAGAPNTGELFF. CDR3 in DNA: TGTGCCATCAGAGCGGGGGCCCCGAACACCGGGGAGCTGTTTTTT.

The chain joins TRBV15 to TRBJ2-6, with a tentative D call TRBD2 (5 bases). CDR1 is LNHNV, CDR2 YYDKDF, per germline (reference sequence). This CDR3 is 16 amino acids long. V lost 9 bases to trimming and J lost 0 bases, with 15 bases between them. The CDR3: CATKEAGNSGANVLTF. CDR3 nucleotides: TGTGCCACGAAGGAGGCGGGTAACTCTGGGGCCAACGTCCTGACTTTC.

V is TRBV6-9 and J is TRBJ1-5; D call uncertain. Germline CDR1 reads MNHGY; CDR2 reads SVAAGI. Trimming shortened V by 4 bases and J by 1 base, and 14 bases separated the two germline ends. CDR3 length: 16 amino acids. The CDR3 region is CASSLEGSMSNQPQHF. CDR3 nucleotide sequence: TGTGCCAGCAGTTTGGAGGGCAGCATGAGCAATCAGCCCCAGCATTTT.